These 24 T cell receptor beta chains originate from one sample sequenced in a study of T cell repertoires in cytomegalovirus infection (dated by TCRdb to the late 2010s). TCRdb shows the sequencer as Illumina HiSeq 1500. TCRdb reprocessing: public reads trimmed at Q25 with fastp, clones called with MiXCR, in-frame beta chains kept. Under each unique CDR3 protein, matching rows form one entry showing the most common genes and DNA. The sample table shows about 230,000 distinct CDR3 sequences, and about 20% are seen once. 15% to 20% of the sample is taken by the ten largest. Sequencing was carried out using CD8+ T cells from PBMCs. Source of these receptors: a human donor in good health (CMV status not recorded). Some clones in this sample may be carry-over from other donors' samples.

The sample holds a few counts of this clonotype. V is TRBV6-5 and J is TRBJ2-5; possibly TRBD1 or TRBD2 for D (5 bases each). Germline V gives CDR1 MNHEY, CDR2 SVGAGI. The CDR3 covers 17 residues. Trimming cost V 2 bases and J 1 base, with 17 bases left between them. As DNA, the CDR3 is TGTGCCAGCAGTTACGCGCGAGGGGACGGAGGCCAAGAGACCCAGTACTTC. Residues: CASSYARGDGGQETQYF.

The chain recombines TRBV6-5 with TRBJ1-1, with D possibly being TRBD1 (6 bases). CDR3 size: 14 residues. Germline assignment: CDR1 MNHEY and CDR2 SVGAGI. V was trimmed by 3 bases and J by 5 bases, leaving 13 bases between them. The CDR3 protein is CASSYSQGRTEAFF. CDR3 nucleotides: TGTGCCAGCAGTTATTCTCAGGGGAGGACTGAAGCTTTCTTT.

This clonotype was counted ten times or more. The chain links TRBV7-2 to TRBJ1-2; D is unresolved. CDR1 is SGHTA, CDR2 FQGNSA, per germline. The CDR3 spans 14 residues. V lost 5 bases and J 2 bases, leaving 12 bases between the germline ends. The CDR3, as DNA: TGTGCCAGCAGCGATTTTGAATTCAACTATGGCTACACCTTC. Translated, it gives CASSDFEFNYGYTF.

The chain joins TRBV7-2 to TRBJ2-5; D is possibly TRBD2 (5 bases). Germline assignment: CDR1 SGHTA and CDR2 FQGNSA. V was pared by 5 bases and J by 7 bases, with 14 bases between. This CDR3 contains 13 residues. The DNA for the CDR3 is TGTGCCAGCAGCCCGGTCTCAGAGGGGACCCAGTACTTC. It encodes CASSPVSEGTQYF. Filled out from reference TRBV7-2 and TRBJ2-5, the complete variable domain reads GAGVSQSPSNKVTEKGKDVELRCDPISGHTALYWYRQSLGQGLEFLIYFQGNSAPDKSGLPSDRFSAERTGGSVSTLTIQRTQQEDSAVYLCASSPVSEGTQYFGPGTRLLVL.

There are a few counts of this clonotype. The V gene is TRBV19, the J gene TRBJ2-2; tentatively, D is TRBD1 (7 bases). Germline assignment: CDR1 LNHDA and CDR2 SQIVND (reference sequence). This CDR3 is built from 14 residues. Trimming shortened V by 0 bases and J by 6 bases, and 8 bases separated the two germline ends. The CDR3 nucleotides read TGTGCCAGTAGTATAGACAGGGGGGCCGGGGAGCTGTTTTTT. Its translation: CASSIDRGAGELFF.

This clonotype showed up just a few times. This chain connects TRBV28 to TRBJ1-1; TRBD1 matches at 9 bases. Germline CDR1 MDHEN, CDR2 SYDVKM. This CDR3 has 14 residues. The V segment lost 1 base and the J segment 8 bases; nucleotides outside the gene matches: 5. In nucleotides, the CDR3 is TGTGCCAGCAGTTTATCCTGGGACAGGGCCGAAGCTTTCTTT. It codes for CASSLSWDRAEAFF.

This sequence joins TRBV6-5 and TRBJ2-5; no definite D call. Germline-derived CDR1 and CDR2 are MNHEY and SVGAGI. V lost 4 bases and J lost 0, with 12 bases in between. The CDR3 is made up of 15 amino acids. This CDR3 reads CASSLNGPYQETQYF. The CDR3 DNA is TGTGCCAGCAGTTTGAACGGGCCGTACCAAGAGACCCAGTACTTC.

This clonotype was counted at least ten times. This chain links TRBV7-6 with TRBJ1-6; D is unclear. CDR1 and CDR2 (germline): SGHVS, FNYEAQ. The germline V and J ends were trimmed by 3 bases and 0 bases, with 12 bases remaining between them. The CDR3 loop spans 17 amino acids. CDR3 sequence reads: CASSFEGGGSYNSPLHF. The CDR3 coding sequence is TGTGCCAGCAGCTTTGAAGGAGGCGGCTCCTATAATTCACCCCTCCACTTT.

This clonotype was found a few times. CDR3 in DNA: TGTGCCAGCAGTGAAGGGGAGGTTGGACGAGAGACCCAGTACTTC. Protein: CASSEGEVGRETQYF. The V call is TRBV2, the J call TRBJ2-5, with D possibly TRBD2 on 6 matching bases. Germline CDR1 and CDR2: SNHLY and FYNNEI. Trimming took off 1 base at V and 4 bases at J, with 13 bases between the two ends. The CDR3 is 15 amino acids.

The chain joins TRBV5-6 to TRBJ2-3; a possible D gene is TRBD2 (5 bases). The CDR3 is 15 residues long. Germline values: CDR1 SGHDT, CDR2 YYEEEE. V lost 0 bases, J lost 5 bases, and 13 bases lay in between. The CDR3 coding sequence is TGTGCCAGCAGCTTGGACGGGGTAGCCGGAGATACGCAGTATTTT. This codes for CASSLDGVAGDTQYF.

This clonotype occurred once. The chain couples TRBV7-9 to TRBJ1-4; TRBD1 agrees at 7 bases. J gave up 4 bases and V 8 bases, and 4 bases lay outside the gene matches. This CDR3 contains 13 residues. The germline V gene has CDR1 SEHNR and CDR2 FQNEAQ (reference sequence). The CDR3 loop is CASGTAYNEKLFF. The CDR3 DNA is TGTGCCAGCGGGACAGCTTATAATGAAAAACTGTTTTTT.

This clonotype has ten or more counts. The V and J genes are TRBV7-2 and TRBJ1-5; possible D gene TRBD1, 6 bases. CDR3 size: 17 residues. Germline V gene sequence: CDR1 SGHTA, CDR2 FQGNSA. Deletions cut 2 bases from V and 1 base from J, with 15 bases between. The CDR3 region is CASSLTGAGRSNQPQHF. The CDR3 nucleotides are TGTGCCAGCAGCTTAACGGGGGCAGGGCGGAGCAATCAGCCCCAGCATTTT. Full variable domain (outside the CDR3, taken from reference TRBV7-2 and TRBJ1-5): GAGVSQSPSNKVTEKGKDVELRCDPISGHTALYWYRQSLGQGLEFLIYFQGNSAPDKSGLPSDRFSAERTGGSVSTLTIQRTQQEDSAVYLCASSLTGAGRSNQPQHFGDGTRLSIL.

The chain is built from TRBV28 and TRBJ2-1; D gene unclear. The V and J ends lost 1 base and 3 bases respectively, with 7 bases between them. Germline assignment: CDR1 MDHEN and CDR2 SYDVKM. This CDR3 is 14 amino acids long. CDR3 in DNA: TGTGCCAGCAGTTTATTTGCTAACTACAATGAGCAGTTCTTC. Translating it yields CASSLFANYNEQFF.

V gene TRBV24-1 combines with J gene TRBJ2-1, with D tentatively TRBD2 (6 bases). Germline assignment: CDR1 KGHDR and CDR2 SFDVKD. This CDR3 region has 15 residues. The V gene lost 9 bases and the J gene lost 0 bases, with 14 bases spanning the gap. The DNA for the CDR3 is TGTGCCACCGGGACTTCTCTTAGCTCCTACAATGAGCAGTTCTTC. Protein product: CATGTSLSSYNEQFF.

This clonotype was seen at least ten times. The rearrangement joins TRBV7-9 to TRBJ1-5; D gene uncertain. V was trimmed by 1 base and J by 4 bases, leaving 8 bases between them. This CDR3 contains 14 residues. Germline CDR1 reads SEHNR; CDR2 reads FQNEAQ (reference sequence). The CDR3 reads CASSLDSRNQPQHF. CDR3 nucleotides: TGTGCCAGCAGCTTAGACAGCCGAAATCAGCCCCAGCATTTT. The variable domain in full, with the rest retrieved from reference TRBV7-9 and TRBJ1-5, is DTGVSQNPRHKITKRGQNVTFRCDPISEHNRLYWYRQTLGQGPEFLTYFQNEAQLEKSRLLSDRFSAERPKGSFSTLEIQRTEQGDSAMYLCASSLDSRNQPQHFGDGTRLSIL.

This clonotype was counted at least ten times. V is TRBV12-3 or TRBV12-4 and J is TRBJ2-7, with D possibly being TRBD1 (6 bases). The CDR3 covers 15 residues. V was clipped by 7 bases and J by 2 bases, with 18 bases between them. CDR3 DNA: TGTGCCAGCACCGCCCCCGGGACAAACACCTACGAGCAGTACTTC. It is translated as CASTAPGTNTYEQYF.

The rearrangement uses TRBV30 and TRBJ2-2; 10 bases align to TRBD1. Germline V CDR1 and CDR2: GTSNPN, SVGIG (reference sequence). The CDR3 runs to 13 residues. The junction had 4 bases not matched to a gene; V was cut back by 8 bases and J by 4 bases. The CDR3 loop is CARGTGATGELFF. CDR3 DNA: TGTGCCCGCGGGACAGGGGCCACCGGGGAGCTGTTTTTT.

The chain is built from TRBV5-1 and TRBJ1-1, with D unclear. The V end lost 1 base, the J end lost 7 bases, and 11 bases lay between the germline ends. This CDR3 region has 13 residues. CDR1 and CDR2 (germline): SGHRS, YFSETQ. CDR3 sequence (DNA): TGCGCCAGCAGCTTGAATACGGCTAGTGAAGCTTTCTTT. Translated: CASSLNTASEAFF.

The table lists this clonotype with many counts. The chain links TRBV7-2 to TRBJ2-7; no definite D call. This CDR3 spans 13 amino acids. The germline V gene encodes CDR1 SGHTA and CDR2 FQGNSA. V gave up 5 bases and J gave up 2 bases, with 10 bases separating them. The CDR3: CASSAEVTYEQYF. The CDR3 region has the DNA TGTGCCAGCAGCGCCGAGGTTACCTACGAGCAGTACTTC.

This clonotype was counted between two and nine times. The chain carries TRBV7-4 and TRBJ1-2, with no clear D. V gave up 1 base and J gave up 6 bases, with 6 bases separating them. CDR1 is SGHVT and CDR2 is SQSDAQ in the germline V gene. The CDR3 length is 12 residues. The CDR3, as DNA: TGTGCCAGCAGCTTAGTTGGGCATGGCTACACCTTC. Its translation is CASSLVGHGYTF.

The CDR3 DNA follows: TGTGCCAGCAGCTCGATACCAGGGGAGGCTGAAGCTTTCTTT. It is translated as CASSSIPGEAEAFF. The chain combines TRBV7-3 with TRBJ1-1, with D possibly being TRBD1 (6 bases). V lost 4 bases and J lost 6, with 15 bases in between. The CDR3 loop spans 14 amino acids. The germline gives CDR1 SGHTA, CDR2 FQGTGA.

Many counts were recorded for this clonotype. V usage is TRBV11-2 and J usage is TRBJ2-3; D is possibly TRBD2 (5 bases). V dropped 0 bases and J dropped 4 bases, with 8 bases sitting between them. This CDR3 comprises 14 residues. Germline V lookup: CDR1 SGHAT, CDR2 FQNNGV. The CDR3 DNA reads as TGTGCCAGCAGCTTAGATCTCGGGGCAGATACGCAGTATTTT. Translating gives CASSLDLGADTQYF. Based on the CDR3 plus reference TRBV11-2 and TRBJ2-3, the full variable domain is EAGVAQSPRYKIIEKRQSVAFWCNPISGHATLYWYQQILGQGPKLLIQFQNNGVVDDSQLPKDRFSAERLKGVDSTLKIQPAKLEDSAVYLCASSLDLGADTQYFGPGTRLTVL.

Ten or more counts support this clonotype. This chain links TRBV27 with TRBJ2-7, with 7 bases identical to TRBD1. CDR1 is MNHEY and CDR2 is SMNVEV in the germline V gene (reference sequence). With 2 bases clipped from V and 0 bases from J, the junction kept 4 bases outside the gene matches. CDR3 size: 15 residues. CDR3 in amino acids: CASSLGQASSYEQYF. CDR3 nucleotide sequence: TGTGCCAGCAGTTTAGGACAGGCCAGCTCCTACGAGCAGTACTTC.

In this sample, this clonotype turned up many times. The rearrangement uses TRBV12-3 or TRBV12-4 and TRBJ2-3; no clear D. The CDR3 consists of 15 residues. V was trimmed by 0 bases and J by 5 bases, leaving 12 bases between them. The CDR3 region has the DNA TGTGCCAGCAGTTTAGCCCTCGGCCCTAAAGATACGCAGTATTTT. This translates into CASSLALGPKDTQYF.